The clone carrying this T cell receptor beta chain is classed as medium-sized. What it binds is unknown. In a library made to pick up alpha chains, this beta chain is a stray read with a size that means little. This CDR3 is built from 14 residues. Per germline, CDR1 MNHEY and CDR2 SMNVEV (reference sequence). Losses at the gene ends were 6 bases for V and 0 bases for J; bases not matched to a gene: 4. Time point: sample taken at primary tumor resection. The source of the sample is a study of spatial heterogeneity in lung cancer. Study outcomes and limitations: There was tracking of ubiquitous and regional nonsynonymous mutations by the respective counts of ubiquitous and regional expanded TCRs. It was found that expanded intratumoral alpha and beta TCR counts tracked tumor mutation counts.

TCRdb itself ran the 5' RACE reads through MiXCR, one entry per CDR3 protein. This table has 12,000 to 15,000 distinct CDR3 sequences, about 4.8% appearing once. This receptor was taken from a female donor with early-stage non-small cell lung cancer. The sample here was lung tumor tissue, taken at surgery. The chain recombines TRBV27 with TRBJ2-5, with TRBD2 identical over 7 bases. The chain's CDR3 is CASRQRDHQETQYF. For the CDR3, the DNA is TGTGCCAGCAGGCAGCGGGACCACCAAGAGACCCAGTACTTC.